These T cell receptor beta chains were read from a single sample in a study of liver allograft versus peripheral blood T cells. A single record per CDR3 protein comes from TCRdb applying MiXCR to the reads. The table lists over 10,000 distinct CDR3 sequences, about a fifth of them singletons. The receptor source for this set is a human patient who had a liver transplant. Certain T cells may be donor cells from the graft. CDR3s include the opening cysteine and the closing phenylalanine or tryptophan. The order of the fields is clone size, D gene, J gene, V gene, CDR3 protein, CDR3 DNA. The D gene is left open where the match is weak. The size entry is marked missing in some rows and otherwise reads once, few, many or a size class.

abundance: NA; d_gene: NA; j_gene: TRBJ1-2; v_gene: TRBV20-1; CDR3aa: CSPRYSPYGYTF; CDR3nt: TGCAGTCCTAGATACAGCCCCTATGGCTACACCTTC
abundance: many; d_gene: NA; j_gene: TRBJ2-2; v_gene: TRBV19; CDR3aa: CASSEVWTGELFF; CDR3nt: TGTGCCAGTAGTGAGGTTTGGACCGGGGAGCTGTTTTTT
abundance: medium-sized; d_gene: NA; j_gene: TRBJ1-4; v_gene: TRBV7-2; CDR3aa: CASSFDRYNEKLFF; CDR3nt: TGTGCCAGCAGCTTCGACAGATATAATGAAAAACTGTTTTTT
abundance: NA; d_gene: TRBD2; j_gene: TRBJ2-3; v_gene: TRBV20-1; CDR3aa: CSALRLAFDTQYF; CDR3nt: TGCAGTGCTCTCCGACTAGCGTTCGATACGCAGTATTTT
abundance: many; d_gene: NA; j_gene: TRBJ1-1; v_gene: TRBV7-2; CDR3aa: CASGFQGLNTEAFF; CDR3nt: TGTGCCAGCGGCTTCCAGGGCCTGAACACTGAAGCTTTCTTT
abundance: NA; d_gene: NA; j_gene: TRBJ1-1; v_gene: TRBV7-9; CDR3aa: CASSLGGGGEAFF; CDR3nt: TGTGCCAGCAGCTTAGGGGGGGGAGGTGAAGCTTTCTTT
abundance: many; d_gene: NA; j_gene: TRBJ1-5; v_gene: TRBV28; CDR3aa: CASSFLQGTQNQPQHF; CDR3nt: TGTGCCAGCAGTTTCCTACAGGGAACTCAAAATCAGCCCCAGCATTTT
abundance: medium-sized; d_gene: NA; j_gene: TRBJ2-7; v_gene: TRBV5-6; CDR3aa: CASSLEGTIVSRRGQYF; CDR3nt: TGTGCCAGCAGCTTGGAGGGGACAATAGTCTCGCGTCGGGGGCAGTACTTC
abundance: many; d_gene: NA; j_gene: TRBJ2-7; v_gene: TRBV5-4; CDR3aa: CASSPDLTGIKSYEQYF; CDR3nt: TGTGCCAGCAGCCCGGATCTTACAGGGATAAAGTCCTACGAGCAGTACTTC
abundance: few; d_gene: NA; j_gene: TRBJ2-3; v_gene: TRBV28; CDR3aa: CASSLLADTQYF; CDR3nt: TGTGCCAGCAGTTTGCTAGCAGATACGCAGTATTTT
abundance: few; d_gene: NA; j_gene: TRBJ2-5; v_gene: TRBV29-1; CDR3aa: CSVPLWPGLEQETQYF; CDR3nt: TGCAGCGTTCCGCTATGGCCGGGGTTGGAGCAAGAGACCCAGTACTTC
abundance: NA; d_gene: NA; j_gene: TRBJ2-5; v_gene: TRBV6-5; CDR3aa: CASSYSETQYF; CDR3nt: TGTGCCAGCAGTTACTCGGAGACCCAGTACTTC
abundance: NA; d_gene: TRBD2; j_gene: TRBJ2-5; v_gene: TRBV19; CDR3aa: CASSGEGGLAETIFQETQYF; CDR3nt: TGTGCCAGTAGTGGCGAAGGGGGACTAGCGGAGACAATCTTTCAAGAGACCCAGTACTTC
abundance: NA; d_gene: NA; j_gene: TRBJ1-1; v_gene: TRBV30; CDR3aa: CAWTRGRGTEAFF; CDR3nt: TGTGCCTGGACTCGGGGACGGGGCACTGAAGCTTTCTTT
abundance: few; d_gene: NA; j_gene: TRBJ2-1; v_gene: TRBV28; CDR3aa: CASSLSTRSYNEQFF; CDR3nt: TGTGCCAGCAGTTTATCTACACGCTCCTACAATGAGCAGTTCTTC
abundance: few; d_gene: NA; j_gene: TRBJ2-5; v_gene: TRBV9; CDR3aa: CASSVEGGLGTQYF; CDR3nt: TGTGCCAGCAGCGTAGAGGGGGGGCTCGGGACCCAGTACTTC
abundance: NA; d_gene: TRBD1; j_gene: TRBJ1-5; v_gene: TRBV11-3; CDR3aa: CASSPSGTGENQPQHF; CDR3nt: TGTGCCAGCAGCCCTAGTGGGACAGGGGAGAATCAGCCCCAGCATTTT
abundance: many; d_gene: NA; j_gene: TRBJ2-7; v_gene: TRBV20-1; CDR3aa: CSAREPTPFYEQYF; CDR3nt: TGCAGTGCTAGAGAGCCCACACCCTTCTACGAGCAGTACTTC
abundance: NA; d_gene: NA; j_gene: TRBJ2-1; v_gene: TRBV14; CDR3aa: CASSQEPPGTAGERNNEQFF; CDR3nt: TGTGCCAGCAGCCAAGAGCCCCCCGGGACAGCGGGAGAACGAAATAATGAGCAGTTCTTC
abundance: medium-sized; d_gene: TRBD1; j_gene: TRBJ1-4; v_gene: TRBV18; CDR3aa: CASSPDRARANEKLFF; CDR3nt: TGTGCCAGCTCACCGGACAGGGCCCGGGCTAATGAAAAACTGTTTTTT
abundance: medium-sized; d_gene: TRBD1; j_gene: TRBJ1-2; v_gene: TRBV24-1; CDR3aa: CATSDERDRGKGYTF; CDR3nt: TGTGCCACCAGTGATGAAAGGGACAGGGGGAAAGGCTACACCTTC
abundance: medium-sized; d_gene: NA; j_gene: TRBJ2-2; v_gene: TRBV6-5; CDR3aa: CASSYTVGNTGELFF; CDR3nt: TGTGCCAGCAGTTACACAGTAGGGAACACCGGGGAGCTGTTTTTT
abundance: few; d_gene: NA; j_gene: TRBJ2-1; v_gene: TRBV7-2; CDR3aa: CASSLEVMDYNEQFF; CDR3nt: TGTGCCAGCAGCCTAGAGGTCATGGACTACAATGAGCAGTTCTTC
abundance: once; d_gene: TRBD1; j_gene: TRBJ2-7; v_gene: TRBV7-9; CDR3aa: CASSSPGQGSYEQYF; CDR3nt: TGTGCCAGCAGCTCACCGGGACAGGGTTCCTACGAGCAGTACTTC
abundance: NA; d_gene: NA; j_gene: TRBJ2-3; v_gene: TRBV14; CDR3aa: CASSLKVPQGYGDTQYF; CDR3nt: TGTGCCAGCAGCCTCAAAGTTCCTCAGGGTTATGGAGATACGCAGTATTTT
abundance: many; d_gene: NA; j_gene: TRBJ1-2; v_gene: TRBV5-6; CDR3aa: CASSLISGSGYGYTF; CDR3nt: TGTGCCAGCAGTTTGATATCCGGATCTGGCTATGGCTACACCTTC
abundance: medium-sized; d_gene: NA; j_gene: TRBJ2-2; v_gene: TRBV29-1; CDR3aa: CSSIRDTGELFF; CDR3nt: TGCAGCTCAATCAGGGATACCGGGGAGCTGTTTTTT
abundance: many; d_gene: NA; j_gene: TRBJ2-2; v_gene: TRBV5-6; CDR3aa: CASSYFRRTGTNTGELFF; CDR3nt: TGTGCCAGCAGCTACTTTAGACGCACAGGAACGAACACCGGGGAGCTGTTTTTT
abundance: medium-sized; d_gene: NA; j_gene: TRBJ1-6; v_gene: TRBV7-9; CDR3aa: CATTKGVNSPLHF; CDR3nt: TGTGCCACCACCAAGGGCGTAAATTCACCCCTCCACTTT
abundance: NA; d_gene: NA; j_gene: TRBJ2-7; v_gene: TRBV5-4; CDR3aa: CASSTDPGSSYEQYF; CDR3nt: TGTGCCAGCAGCACGGACCCGGGGAGCTCCTACGAGCAGTACTTC
abundance: many; d_gene: TRBD2; j_gene: TRBJ2-1; v_gene: TRBV19; CDR3aa: CASRGLAESSYNEQFF; CDR3nt: TGTGCCAGTAGGGGACTAGCGGAGAGCTCCTACAATGAGCAGTTCTTC
abundance: few; d_gene: TRBD2; j_gene: TRBJ2-7; v_gene: TRBV12-3/TRBV12-4; CDR3aa: CASSSRALLAGSSYEQYF; CDR3nt: TGTGCCAGCAGTTCTCGCGCCCTACTAGCGGGATCTTCCTACGAGCAGTACTTC
abundance: NA; d_gene: TRBD1; j_gene: TRBJ1-5; v_gene: TRBV20-1; CDR3aa: CSARDSYSNQPQHF; CDR3nt: TGCAGTGCTCGGGACAGTTATAGCAATCAGCCCCAGCATTTT
abundance: NA; d_gene: NA; j_gene: TRBJ2-2; v_gene: TRBV11-2; CDR3aa: CASSLVSSSGELFF; CDR3nt: TGTGCCAGCAGCTTAGTGTCTAGCTCCGGGGAGCTGTTTTTT
abundance: once; d_gene: NA; j_gene: TRBJ2-4; v_gene: TRBV6-1; CDR3aa: CASSEGGALAKNIQYF; CDR3nt: TGTGCCAGCAGTGAAGGGGGGGCCCTAGCCAAAAACATTCAGTACTTC
abundance: NA; d_gene: TRBD1; j_gene: TRBJ2-7; v_gene: TRBV19; CDR3aa: CASNQGTGDEQYF; CDR3nt: TGTGCCAGTAATCAGGGGACAGGGGACGAGCAGTACTTC
abundance: many; d_gene: NA; j_gene: TRBJ1-1; v_gene: TRBV29-1; CDR3aa: CSVGDGAVNTEAFF; CDR3nt: TGCAGCGTGGGGGACGGGGCCGTCAACACTGAAGCTTTCTTT
abundance: few; d_gene: NA; j_gene: TRBJ2-2; v_gene: TRBV15; CDR3aa: CATSRADTGELFF; CDR3nt: TGTGCCACCAGTAGGGCCGACACCGGGGAGCTGTTTTTT